This T cell receptor beta chain was obtained from a study of regulatory T cells in long-lasting Graves disease. Regarding time point: newly diagnosed GD, antithyroid drugs for less than 3 months. There was RNA extracted from PBMCs, and the TCR library was made from it. Trimming stripped 3 bases from V and 5 bases from J, with 8 bases between. The CDR3 has 13 amino acids. This clonotype has ten or more counts. Building of the TCR beta libraries involved iRepertoire HTBI primers and Arm-PCR of CDR3 regions. TCRdb reanalysed the multiplex PCR reads using MiXCR and keeps one entry per CDR3 protein. The table lists about 210,000 distinct CDR3 sequences, roughly a fifth of them singletons, with 12% in the top ten. Another study also made use of these data, one on T cells in Graves' hyperthyroidism and ophthalmopathy.

This clonotype originated in a woman in her twenties or thirties with Graves disease. The sample here was peripheral blood mononuclear cells (PBMCs), taken at new diagnosis, from a patient treated with antithyroid drugs. This sequence joins TRBV12-3 or TRBV12-4 and TRBJ1-3, with D hard to call. CDR3 residues: CASSFGPRNTIYF. The CDR3 DNA reads TGTGCCAGCAGTTTCGGGCCCAGAAACACCATATATTTT.